This TCR beta chain stems from a study of T-cell memory formation after mild COVID-19. Across the study: Clusters were largely donor specific. General observations from the study: Researchers found some responding clones in pre-infection memory, a sign that cross-reactive memory joined.

This clonotype was observed many times. The antigen remains unidentified. Trimming took 5 bases from V and 3 from J; bases not matched to a gene: 8. This CDR3 is built from 15 residues. Using constant-segment primers, 5'RACE produced TCR alpha and TCR beta cDNA libraries carrying sample barcodes and UMIs. TCRdb reprocessed the 5' RACE reads via MiXCR and lists one record per CDR3 protein. The table includes under 650,000 distinct CDR3 sequences, about a sixth detected once. The sample taken for sequencing was PBMCs or a T cell subset sorted from them (not recorded which). The TCR sequence derives from an adult woman who had mild COVID-19 (a few samples of this study predate the infection). Cell type and time point are not known. This chain links TRBV12-3 or TRBV12-4 with TRBJ2-7; 9 nucleotides agree with TRBD1. DNA of the CDR3: TGTGCCAGCAGTGAGGCCGGGACAGGGATCTACGAGCAGTACTTC. This sequence encodes CASSEAGTGIYEQYF.